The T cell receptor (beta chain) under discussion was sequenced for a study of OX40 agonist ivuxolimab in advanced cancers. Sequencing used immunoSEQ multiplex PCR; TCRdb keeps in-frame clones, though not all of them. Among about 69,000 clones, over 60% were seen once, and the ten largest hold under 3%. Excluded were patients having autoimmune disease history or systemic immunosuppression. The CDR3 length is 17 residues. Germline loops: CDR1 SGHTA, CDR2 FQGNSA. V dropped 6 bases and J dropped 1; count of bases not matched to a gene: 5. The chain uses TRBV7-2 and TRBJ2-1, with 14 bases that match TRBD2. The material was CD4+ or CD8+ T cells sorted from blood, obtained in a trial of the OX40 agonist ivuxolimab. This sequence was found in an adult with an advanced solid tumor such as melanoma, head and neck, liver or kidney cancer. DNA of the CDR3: TGTGCCAGCAGAAGGACTAGCGGGGGGCCATCCTACAATGAGCAGTTCTTC. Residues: CASRRTSGGPSYNEQFF.